Presented here are 10 T cell receptor beta chains from one specimen sequenced in a study of cytomegalovirus exposure and HLA in healthy donors. Researchers ran the PCR with 60 Vbeta and 13 Jbeta primers. The data were produced by immunoSEQ multiplex PCR, yet TCRdb's version contains in-frame clones alone and is incomplete. This sample lists about 52,000 clones; its ten largest clones have about 12%. The sequencing input was PBMCs. Source of these receptors: a woman aged 55-70 years in good health and CMV-seropositive.

The CDR3 coding sequence is TGTGCCAGCAGTGAATCCATTCTAACCACAGATACGCAGTATTTT. Protein: CASSESILTTDTQYF. V gene TRBV25-1 combines with J gene TRBJ2-3; D remains unclear. In germline, CDR1 is MGHDK, CDR2 SYGVNS. The CDR3 covers 15 residues. The germline V and J ends were trimmed by 1 base and 2 bases, with 10 bases remaining between them.

V gene TRBV10-1 combines with J gene TRBJ2-3, with TRBD2 matching 8 bases. Looked up from germline, CDR1 is WNHNN and CDR2 is SYGVQD (reference sequence). V shed 3 bases and J 3 bases; nucleotides not matched to a gene: 5. The length of the CDR3 is 15 residues. The CDR3 is CASSDGSSGTDTQYF. As DNA, the CDR3 is TGCGCCAGCAGTGATGGGTCTAGCGGGACAGATACGCAGTATTTT.

In nucleotides, the CDR3 is TGTGCCAGCAGTTACTCAGGGGCCTACAATCAGCCCCAGCATTTT. Protein: CASSYSGAYNQPQHF. The chain carries TRBV6-6 and TRBJ1-5; D might be TRBD1 (5 bases). V lost 0 bases and J lost 3, with 9 bases in between. The germline V gene has CDR1 MNHNY and CDR2 SVGAGI (reference sequence). This CDR3 is 15 amino acids long.

This chain links TRBV7-9 with TRBJ1-3; D is unclear. The V end lost 7 bases, the J end lost 2 bases, and 12 bases lay between the germline ends. This CDR3 has 14 residues. Germline V gives CDR1 SEHNR, CDR2 FQNEAQ (reference sequence). The CDR3 is CASTRAGTGNTIYF. In DNA form, the CDR3 reads TGTGCCAGCACCCGGGCGGGTACTGGAAACACCATATATTTT.

This chain joins TRBV7-2 and TRBJ2-7; D might be TRBD1 (7 bases). The CDR3 consists of 14 residues. Germline loops: CDR1 SGHTA, CDR2 FQGNSA. The V gene lost 5 bases and the J gene lost 7 bases, with 18 bases spanning the gap. CDR3: CASSQAGGGREQYF. Here the CDR3 DNA reads TGTGCCAGCAGCCAAGCAGGAGGGGGCCGGGAGCAGTACTTC.

The chain couples TRBV6-1 to TRBJ2-7; 8 positions match TRBD1. V lost 4 bases, J lost 2 bases, and 7 bases stayed unmatched. CDR1 and CDR2 from the germline V gene are MNHNS and SASEGT. The CDR3 contains 15 residues. The DNA for the CDR3 is TGTGCCAGCAGTGGCGGGACAGGTAGCGCCTACGAGCAGTACTTC. Protein product: CASSGGTGSAYEQYF.

This chain connects TRBV5-3 to TRBJ1-1; 8 positions agree with TRBD1. TRBV5-3 is assigned to the ORF class and has an uncertain function. Trimming removed 4 bases from V and 3 bases from J; junction bases left unmatched: 11. The CDR3 loop spans 16 amino acids. CDR3 DNA: TGTGCCAGAAGCCTGAAGGAGGACAGGGCGGACACTGAAGCTTTCTTT. Translating it yields CARSLKEDRADTEAFF.

This sequence joins TRBV4-1 and TRBJ2-3, with TRBD1 matching 9 bases. CDR3 length equals 14 residues. CDR1 MGHRA and CDR2 YSYEKL come from the germline V gene. Trimming removed 3 bases from V and 3 bases from J; junction bases left unmatched: 1. The chain's CDR3 is CASSQGTGTDTQYF. The CDR3 region has the DNA TGCGCCAGCAGCCAGGGGACAGGGACAGATACGCAGTATTTT.

J is TRBJ1-4 and V is TRBV2; TRBD1 agrees at 10 bases. The junction had 8 bases not matched to a gene; V was cut back by 7 bases and J by 6 bases. The CDR3 has 15 amino acids. Germline loops: CDR1 SNHLY, CDR2 FYNNEI. The DNA of the CDR3 is TGTGCCAGCAATGAGCGGACAGGGGGGGATGAAAAACTGTTTTTT. Translating it yields CASNERTGGDEKLFF.

CDR3 coding DNA: TGTGCCAGCAGCCGCCGGGACAGTGTAGCTTTCTTT. This translates into CASSRRDSVAFF. The chain is built from TRBV7-9 and TRBJ1-1, with TRBD1 matching 7 bases. CDR1 and CDR2 (germline): SEHNR, FQNEAQ (reference sequence). The CDR3 runs 12 residues. J lost 10 bases, V lost 5 bases, and 7 bases had no gene match.